This T cell receptor (beta chain) was obtained from a study of immune heterogeneity within non-small cell lung tumors. Findings and limits, study-wide: A significant, moderate positive correlation (R around 0.31) linked local T-cell clonality and tumor mutational burden.

As for this clonotype: Its antigen is unknown. The missing conserved phenylalanine or tryptophan at the end of this CDR3 makes a read error likely.

TCR beta CDR3 regions came from multiplex PCR with 32 forward V and 13 reverse J primers. TCRdb fed the multiplex PCR reads into MiXCR, producing one record per CDR3 protein. This table holds about 13,000 distinct CDR3 sequences, about 23% found once. V lost 5 bases, J lost 3 bases, and 4 bases stayed unmatched. Germline V gene data show CDR1 as SGHAT and CDR2 as FQNNGV. The CDR3 covers 14 residues. As template, the study used bulk tumor genomic DNA at around 590 ng per sample. While surgery was under way, several biopsies spaced far apart were taken per primary tumor. Curative surgery was performed on patients who had untreated, newly diagnosed non-small cell lung cancer. Newly diagnosed non-small cell lung cancer patients undergoing curative-intent surgery served as donors.

Sequencing was performed on lung tumor tissue. The J gene is TRBJ2-3, the V gene TRBV11-2, with 8 bases lining up with TRBD2. This clonotype originated in a man aged 50-60 years with non-small cell lung cancer. The CDR3 DNA reads as TGTGCCAGCAGCCGGGGGGGGCCAACAGATACGCAGTATCTT. This sequence encodes CASSRGGPTDTQYL.